Sequencing of this T cell receptor beta chain was carried out in a study of graft-versus-host responses after intestinal transplantation. A note on this clone: Antigen unknown.

Profiling relied on immunoSEQ multiplex PCR, and the TCRdb table lists in-frame clones only, not all of them. The top ten hold 2.7% of the sample, which has 57,000 or so clones, approximately 90% seen once. The V and J ends lost 1 base and 4 bases, in that order; junction bases with no gene match: 4. CDR1 LNHNV and CDR2 YYDKDF come from the germline V gene (reference sequence). This CDR3 contains 16 residues. Study-level results: Some patients had graft-donor T cell macrochimerism. In their allografts, the ratios of graft-versus-host to host-versus-graft T cell clones were high.

This sequence originates from a human patient who received an intestinal transplant, so some T cells may come from the graft donor. The source material was PBMCs, sampled roughly 120 days after intestinal transplantation. V usage is TRBV15 and J usage is TRBJ2-1; 10 nucleotides align to TRBD2. CDR3 coding DNA: TGTGCCACCAGCAGAGCCGGGACTAGCGCATACAATGAGCAGTTCTTC. Its translation is CATSRAGTSAYNEQFF.